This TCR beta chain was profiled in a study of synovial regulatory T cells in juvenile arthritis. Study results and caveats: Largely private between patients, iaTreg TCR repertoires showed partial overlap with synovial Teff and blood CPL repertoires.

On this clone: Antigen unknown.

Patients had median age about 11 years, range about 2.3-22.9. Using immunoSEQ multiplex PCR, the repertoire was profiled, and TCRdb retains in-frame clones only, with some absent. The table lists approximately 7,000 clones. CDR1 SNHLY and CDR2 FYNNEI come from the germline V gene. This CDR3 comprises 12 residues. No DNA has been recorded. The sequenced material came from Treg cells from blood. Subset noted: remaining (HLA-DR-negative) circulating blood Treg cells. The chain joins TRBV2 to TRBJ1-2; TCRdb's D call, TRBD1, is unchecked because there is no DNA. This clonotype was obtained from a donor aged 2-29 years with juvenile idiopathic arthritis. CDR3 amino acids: CASRLQNYGYTF.